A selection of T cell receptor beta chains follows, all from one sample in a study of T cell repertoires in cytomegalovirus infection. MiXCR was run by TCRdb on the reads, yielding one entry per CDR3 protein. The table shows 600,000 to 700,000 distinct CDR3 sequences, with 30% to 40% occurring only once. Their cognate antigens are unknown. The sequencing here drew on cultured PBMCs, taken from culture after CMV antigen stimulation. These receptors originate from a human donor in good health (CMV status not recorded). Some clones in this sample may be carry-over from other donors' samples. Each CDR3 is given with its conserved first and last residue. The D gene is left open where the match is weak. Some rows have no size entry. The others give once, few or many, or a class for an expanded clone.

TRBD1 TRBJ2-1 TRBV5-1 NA CASSLQGDPYNEQFF TGCGCCAGCAGCCTTCAGGGGGATCCCTACAATGAGCAGTTCTTC
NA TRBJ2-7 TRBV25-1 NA CASSEFASPDEQYF TGTGCCAGCAGTGAATTCGCGTCCCCTGACGAGCAGTACTTC
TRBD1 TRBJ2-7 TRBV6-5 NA CASSPPGTGEWYEQYF TGTGCCAGCAGCCCACCCGGGACAGGGGAATGGTACGAGCAGTACTTC
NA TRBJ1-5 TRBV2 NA CASTPDTNQPQHF TGTGCCAGCACCCCGGACACCAATCAGCCCCAGCATTTT
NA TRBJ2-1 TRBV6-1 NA CASSVSGGRNEQFF TGTGCCAGCAGTGTTAGCGGAGGGCGGAATGAGCAGTTCTTC
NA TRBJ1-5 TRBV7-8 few CASSLGAETYQPQHF TGTGCCAGCAGCTTAGGGGCAGAAACCTATCAGCCCCAGCATTTT
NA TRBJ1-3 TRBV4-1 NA CASSQSWGVGNTIYF TGCGCCAGCAGCCAAAGTTGGGGGGTCGGAAACACCATATATTTT
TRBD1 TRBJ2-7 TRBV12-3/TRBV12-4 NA CASSLPGQGGEQYF TGTGCCAGCAGTCTACCGGGACAGGGAGGCGAGCAGTACTTC
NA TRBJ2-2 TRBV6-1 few CASSEYRDSQNTGELFF TGTGCCAGCAGTGAATATAGGGACTCCCAGAACACCGGGGAGCTGTTTTTT
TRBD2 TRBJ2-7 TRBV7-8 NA CASSLEPAGALHEQYF TGTGCCAGCAGCTTAGAGCCAGCGGGAGCTCTCCACGAGCAGTACTTC
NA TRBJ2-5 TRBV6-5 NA CASRAPGVETQYF TGTGCCAGCAGGGCCCCGGGGGTAGAGACCCAGTACTTC
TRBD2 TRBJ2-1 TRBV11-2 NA CASSARLAGHHNEQFF TGTGCCAGCAGCGCCAGACTAGCGGGACACCACAATGAGCAGTTCTTC
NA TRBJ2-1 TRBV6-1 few CASSLTYGLYNEQFF TGTGCCAGCAGCCTTACGTACGGACTTTACAATGAGCAGTTCTTC
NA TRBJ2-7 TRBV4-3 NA CASSQDMGRGYEQYF TGCGCCAGCAGCCAAGATATGGGCAGGGGCTACGAGCAGTACTTC
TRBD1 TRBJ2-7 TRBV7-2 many CASSPVTGSHEQYF TGTGCCAGCAGCCCCGTGACAGGGTCCCACGAGCAGTACTTC
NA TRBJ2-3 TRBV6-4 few CASSVHYLSGTDTQYF TGTGCCAGCAGTGTCCACTACCTCTCCGGGACAGATACGCAGTATTTT
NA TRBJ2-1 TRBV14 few CASSQDGRGSYNEQFF TGTGCCAGCAGCCAAGACGGCAGGGGTTCCTACAATGAGCAGTTCTTC
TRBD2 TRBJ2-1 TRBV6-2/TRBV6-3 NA CASSSGLAGGVYNEQFF TGTGCCAGCAGTTCCGGACTAGCGGGAGGGGTGTACAATGAGCAGTTCTTC
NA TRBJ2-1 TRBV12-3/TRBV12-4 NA CASRPPGTLWRNEQFF TGTGCCAGCAGGCCGCCCGGGACCCTCTGGCGGAATGAGCAGTTCTTC
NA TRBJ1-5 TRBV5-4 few CASSEGGGLNQPQHF TGTGCCAGCAGCGAGGGGGGGGGTCTCAATCAGCCCCAGCATTTT
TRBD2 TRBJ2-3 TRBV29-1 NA CSVRSGLGSTDTQYF TGCAGCGTTCGATCGGGACTAGGGAGCACAGATACGCAGTATTTT
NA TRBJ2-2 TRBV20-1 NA CSARQEWRANTGELFF TGCAGTGCTAGACAGGAATGGCGGGCGAACACCGGGGAGCTGTTTTTT
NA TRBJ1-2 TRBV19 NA CASSSPGPGIYGYTF TGTGCCAGTAGTAGCCCTGGGCCAGGGATCTATGGCTACACCTTC
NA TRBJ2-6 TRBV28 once CASSSGGYAGANVLTF TGTGCCAGCAGCTCCGGCGGATACGCTGGGGCCAACGTCCTGACTTTC
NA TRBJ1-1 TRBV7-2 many CASSQFRGFTEAFF TGTGCCAGCAGCCAATTTCGGGGATTTACTGAAGCTTTCTTT
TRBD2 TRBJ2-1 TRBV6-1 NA CASSAAAGGRDEQFF TGTGCCAGCAGTGCCGCAGCGGGAGGGCGGGATGAGCAGTTCTTC
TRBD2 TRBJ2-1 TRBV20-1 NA CSAIGLAGPLNEQFF TGCAGTGCTATAGGACTAGCGGGCCCCCTGAATGAGCAGTTCTTC
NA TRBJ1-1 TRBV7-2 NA CASSLATDTEAFF TGTGCCAGCAGCTTAGCGACGGACACTGAAGCTTTCTTT
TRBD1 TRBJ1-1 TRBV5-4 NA CASSPDRGRADTEAFF TGTGCCAGCAGCCCCGACAGGGGGCGAGCAGACACTGAAGCTTTCTTT
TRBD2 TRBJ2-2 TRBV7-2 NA CASTNLLRGAGTGELFF TGTGCCAGCACCAACCTATTGCGGGGGGCCGGAACCGGGGAGCTGTTTTTT
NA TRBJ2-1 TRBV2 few CASWDGEYYNEQFF TGTGCCAGCTGGGACGGGGAATATTACAATGAGCAGTTCTTC
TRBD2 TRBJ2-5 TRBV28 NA CASSLGRGARQETQYF TGTGCCAGCAGTTTAGGGCGGGGGGCCCGACAAGAGACCCAGTACTTC
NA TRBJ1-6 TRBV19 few CATRRQGSIRSPLHF TGTGCCACCCGCCGCCAGGGGTCGATTAGATCACCCCTCCACTTT
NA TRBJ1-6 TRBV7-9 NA CASSFGVYDSPLHF TGTGCCAGCAGCTTTGGGGTTTACGATTCACCCCTCCACTTT
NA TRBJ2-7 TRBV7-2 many CASSLVGGGASSYEQYF TGTGCCAGCAGCTTAGTTGGGGGGGGCGCCAGCTCCTACGAGCAGTACTTC
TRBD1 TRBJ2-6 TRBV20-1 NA CSAQGGAGANVLTF TGCAGTGCTCAAGGGGGCGCTGGGGCCAACGTCCTGACTTTC
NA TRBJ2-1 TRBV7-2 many CASSPGRSSYNEQFF TGTGCCAGCAGCCCGGGACGGAGCTCCTACAATGAGCAGTTCTTC
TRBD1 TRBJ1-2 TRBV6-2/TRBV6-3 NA CASSPMGTGLNYGYTF TGTGCCAGCAGTCCTATGGGGACAGGACTTAACTATGGCTACACCTTC
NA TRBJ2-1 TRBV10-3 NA CAISEVAVAYNEQFF TGTGCCATCAGTGAGGTAGCGGTAGCCTACAATGAGCAGTTCTTC
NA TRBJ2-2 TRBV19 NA CASTPLLYNTGELFF TGTGCCAGTACCCCGTTACTATATAACACCGGGGAGCTGTTTTTT